This T cell receptor (beta chain) was obtained from a study of blood T cells in healthy people across ages. About the study: Capturing about one barcoded beta molecule per two T cells was achieved by template switching.

Primers used in a second PCR of about 7 to 12 cycles were a sample-barcoded 5' primer and a J-beta primer mix. A 12-random-nucleotide template-switch adaptor tagged each cDNA molecule. TCRdb passed the 5' RACE reads through MiXCR, listing each CDR3 protein once. The sample shows roughly 680,000 distinct CDR3 sequences, roughly half of them seen only once. The V and J ends lost 3 bases and 4 bases respectively, with 7 bases between them. The CDR3 loop spans 13 amino acids. CDR1 is LGHDT and CDR2 is YNNKEL in the germline V gene (reference sequence). Individuals who donated were healthy Caucasians from Russia aged roughly 6 to 100. Investigators took about 10 milliliters of peripheral blood from every donor.

This chain uses TRBV3-1 with TRBJ2-1; no clear D. Sequenced input: blood. This clonotype was sampled from a woman aged 80 or over in good health. DNA of the CDR3: TGTGCCAGCAGCCAGGTGGTATACAATGAGCAGTTCTTC. Protein sequence: CASSQVVYNEQFF.